This T cell receptor (beta chain) was observed in a study of T-cell memory formation after mild COVID-19. In germline, CDR1 is SEHNR, CDR2 FQNEAQ (reference sequence). V was trimmed by 0 bases and J by 3 bases, leaving 7 bases between them. This CDR3 has 14 amino acids. Constant-segment-primed 5'RACE gave TCR alpha and TCR beta cDNA libraries with sample barcodes and UMIs. TCRdb called the 5' RACE reads again in MiXCR, with one record for every CDR3 protein. This table has approximately 65,000 distinct CDR3 sequences, approximately 15% appearing once. This clonotype was found a few times. This clonotype was sampled from an adult woman who had mild COVID-19 (a few samples of this study predate the infection). Cell type and time point are not known. This chain joins TRBV7-9 and TRBJ2-3; a possible D gene is TRBD1 (6 bases). The specimen sequenced was PBMCs or a T cell subset sorted from them (not recorded which). The CDR3 here is CASSLATGTDTQYF. The DNA of the CDR3 is TGTGCCAGCAGCTTAGCTACAGGGACAGATACGCAGTATTTT.